The clone carrying this T cell receptor (beta chain) was seen only a few times. Its antigen is unidentified. CDR1 and CDR2 (germline): KGHSH, LQKENI. This CDR3 comprises 14 residues. Trimming removed 3 bases from V and 1 base from J, with 9 bases in between. The record originates from a study of cytomegalovirus exposure and HLA in healthy donors. Study results and limitations: It has been reported that TCR beta sequences accurately predicted the HLA-A and HLA-B alleles of most subjects. Presence/absence analyses took donor sequencing depth as roughly uniform. Productive rates of about 90% or about 30% were seen for most TCR beta V segments in an earlier analysis.

Vbeta (60) and Jbeta (13) primers were used in the PCR. Produced via immunoSEQ multiplex PCR; TCRdb's table is partial and in-frame only. This table has approximately 170,000 clones, roughly four fifths appearing once. V gene TRBV18 combines with J gene TRBJ1-1; a possible D gene is TRBD1 (6 bases). This clonotype originated in a man aged 40-50 years in good health and CMV-seronegative. Sequencing was done on a sample of PBMCs. DNA of the CDR3: TGTGCCAGCTCACCTGGGGGCTGGAACACTGAAGCTTTCTTT. Protein product: CASSPGGWNTEAFF.